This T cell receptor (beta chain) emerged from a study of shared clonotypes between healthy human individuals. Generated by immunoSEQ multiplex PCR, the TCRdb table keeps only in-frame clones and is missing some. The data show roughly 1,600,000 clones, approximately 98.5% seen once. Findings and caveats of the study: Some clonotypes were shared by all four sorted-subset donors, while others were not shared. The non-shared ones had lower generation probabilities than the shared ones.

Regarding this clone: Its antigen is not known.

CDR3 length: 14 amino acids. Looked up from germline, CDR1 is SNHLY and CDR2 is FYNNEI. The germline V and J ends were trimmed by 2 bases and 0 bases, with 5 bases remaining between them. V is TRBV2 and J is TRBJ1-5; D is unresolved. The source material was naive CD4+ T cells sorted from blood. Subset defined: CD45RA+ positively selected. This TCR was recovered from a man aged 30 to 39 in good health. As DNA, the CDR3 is TGTGCCAGCAGTGAAAGGACTAGCAATCAGCCCCAGCATTTT. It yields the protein CASSERTSNQPQHF.